What follows describes a single T cell receptor beta chain. Its antigen is as yet unknown. Some 30,000 T cell genomes, or roughly 200 ng DNA, went into the sorted-subset replicate PCRs. Some clones are missing from TCRdb's copy, which holds only in-frame ones; the method was immunoSEQ multiplex PCR. The sample lists millions of clones; just over 90% were seen once. This specimen belongs to a study of shared clonotypes between healthy human individuals. Overall study results and limits: All-four-donor shared clonotypes had higher generation probabilities than non-shared clonotypes did.

The sample taken for sequencing was naive CD4+ T cells from PBMCs. As to subset: CD45RA+ positively selected. The TCR was taken from a man in his late teens or twenties in good health. Some clones in this sample may be carry-over from other donors' samples.

CDR3 DNA: TGTGCTAGTGGCCCGGGGAAACTTCCGGGACCATACTATGGCTACACCTTC. Its protein product is CASGPGKLPGPYYGYTF. The chain couples TRBV12-5 to TRBJ1-2, with D tentatively TRBD1 (5 bases). Germline loops: CDR1 LGHNT, CDR2 FRNRAP. The CDR3 is 17 residues long. V was cut by 6 bases and J by 3 bases, with 23 bases left in between. The whole variable domain, remainder taken from reference TRBV12-5 and TRBJ1-2, is DARVTQTPRHKVTEMGQEVTMRCQPILGHNTVFWYRQTMMQGLELLAYFRNRAPLDDSGMPKDRFSAEMPDATLATLKIQPSEPRDSAVYFCASGPGKLPGPYYGYTFGSGTRLTVV.